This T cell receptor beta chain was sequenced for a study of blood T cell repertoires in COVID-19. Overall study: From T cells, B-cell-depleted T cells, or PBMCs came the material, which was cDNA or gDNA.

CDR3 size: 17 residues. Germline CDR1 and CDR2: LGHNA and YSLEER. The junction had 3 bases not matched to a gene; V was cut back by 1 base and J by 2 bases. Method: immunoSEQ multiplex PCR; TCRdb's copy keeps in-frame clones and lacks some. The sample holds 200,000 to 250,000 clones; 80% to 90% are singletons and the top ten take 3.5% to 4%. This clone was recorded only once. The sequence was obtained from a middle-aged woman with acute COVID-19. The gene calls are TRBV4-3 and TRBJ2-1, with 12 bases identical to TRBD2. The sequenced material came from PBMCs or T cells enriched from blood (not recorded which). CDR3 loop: CASSQVLAGGPYNEQFF. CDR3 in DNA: TGCGCCAGCAGCCAAGTACTAGCGGGAGGACCCTACAATGAGCAGTTCTTC.